Sequencing of this T cell receptor (beta chain) was carried out in a study of blood T cell repertoires in COVID-19. Per germline, CDR1 KGHSH and CDR2 LQKENI. The CDR3 is 14 amino acids. Trimming cost V 7 bases and J 4 bases, with 13 bases left between them. Per the original data handling: The authors estimated nucleated cell counts from reference gene primer amplification. The method was immunoSEQ multiplex PCR; TCRdb's version includes in-frame clones alone and lacks a portion of them. V and J calls and clone size are as listed in that table; D and trimming were resolved from the DNA. The table shows about 180,000 clones, with about 81% occurring only once.

The V and J genes are TRBV18 and TRBJ2-2, with TRBD1 as a possible D gene (5 bases). The sequence derives from a woman at least 80 years old with COVID-19, enrolled during active disease. The specimen sequenced was peripheral blood. The CDR3 sequence is CASLPGQLTGELFF. DNA of the CDR3: TGTGCCAGCTTACCCGGACAACTCACCGGGGAGCTGTTTTTT.